This TCR beta chain was captured in a study of blood T cell repertoires in COVID-19. Study context: Researchers got acute and convalescent COVID-19 samples from the United States, Italy and Spain. T cells, B-cell-depleted T cells, or PBMCs supplied cDNA or gDNA.

Original analysis: The authors estimated nucleated cell counts from reference gene primer amplification. Assay: immunoSEQ multiplex PCR; the TCRdb copy retains only in-frame clones and omits some. That table supplies the V and J calls and clone size; D and trimming were determined from the DNA. The data show 100,000 to 150,000 clones, roughly 88% seen once. CDR3 length: 15 residues. CDR1 and CDR2 (germline): SGHTA, FQGNSA. V lost 3 bases to trimming and J lost 6 bases, with 14 bases between them. J is TRBJ1-4 and V is TRBV7-2; D is perhaps TRBD1 (6 bases). This sequence was found in a man between 50 and 59 years old with acute or convalescent COVID-19. Sequencing was performed on peripheral blood. This CDR3 reads CASSLGNPGDEKLFF. The DNA for the CDR3 is TGTGCCAGCAGCTTGGGTAATCCAGGGGATGAAAAACTGTTTTTT.